These T cell receptor beta chains were read from a single sample in a study of molecular identifiers for immune sequencing clone quantification. TCRdb fed the PCR reads into MiXCR, producing one record per CDR3 protein. This sample yields 8,500 to 11,000 distinct CDR3 sequences, of which roughly 19% are seen a single time; approximately 2% belongs to the top ten. The sequenced sample was naive CD8+ T cells from blood, with Jurkat cell RNA spiked in. The source of these receptors is a human donor in good health. Some libraries in this study had Jurkat cell RNA spiked in. CDR3s include the opening cysteine and the closing phenylalanine or tryptophan. D genes are given only for firm matches. Clone size, where shown, is once, few, many, or a class for clones that have expanded.

V gene	clone size	J gene	D gene	CDR3 DNA	CDR3 protein
TRBV19	medium-sized	TRBJ1-5	.	TGTGCCAGCGGGGGGAATAGCAATCAGCCCCAGCATTTT	CASGGNSNQPQHF
TRBV7-8	medium-sized	TRBJ2-3	TRBD2	TGTGCCAGCAGCCAAACTAGCGGAGGCGGCACAGATACGCAGTATTTT	CASSQTSGGGTDTQYF
TRBV14	many	TRBJ2-1	.	TGTGCCAGCAGCCCAGCCCCGGATGAGCAGTTCTTC	CASSPAPDEQFF
TRBV19	medium-sized	TRBJ2-6	.	TGTGCCAGTATGGGGGGAGTACCTGGGGCCAACGTCCTGACTTTC	CASMGGVPGANVLTF
TRBV28	few	TRBJ2-2	TRBD2	TGTGCCAGCAGTCTAGCGGGAGAGGGCGGGGAGCTGTTTTTT	CASSLAGEGGELFF
TRBV5-6	many	TRBJ2-5	.	TGTGCCAGCAGCTTGGTTGCTTATTCTGGAGCGACCCAGTACTTC	CASSLVAYSGATQYF
TRBV21-1	medium-sized	TRBJ2-3	.	TGTGCCAGCAGGGAAATAAACACAGATACGCAGTATTTT	CASREINTDTQYF
TRBV29-1	many	TRBJ1-4	.	TGCAGCGTTGAAGATTTCGGGTCGGCTAATGAAAAACTGTTTTTT	CSVEDFGSANEKLFF
TRBV11-2	.	TRBJ2-2	TRBD2	TGTGCCAGCAGCTTCATAGCGGGAGCCAACACCGGGGAGCTGCTTTTT	CASSFIAGANTGELLF
TRBV4-3	.	TRBJ2-7	TRBD1	TGCGCCAGCAGCCAAGATTATGGACAGGGGGCGTCGTACTTC	CASSQDYGQGASYF
TRBV20-1	many	TRBJ2-7	.	TGCAGTGCTAGAGACATTGGTGCAGGGTTTACCTACGAGCAGTACTTC	CSARDIGAGFTYEQYF
TRBV7-3	medium-sized	TRBJ2-3	TRBD2	TGTGCCAGCAGCTTAGGACTAGCGGGAGAGGCAGATACGCAGTATTTT	CASSLGLAGEADTQYF
TRBV11-2	many	TRBJ2-7	TRBD1	TGTGCCAGCAGCCCTCCGGACAGGGGCTCCTACGAGCAGTACTTC	CASSPPDRGSYEQYF
TRBV7-2	medium-sized	TRBJ1-5	TRBD1	TGTGCCAGCAGCCCCACGGCGACAGGGGGCAGTCAGCCCCAGCATTTT	CASSPTATGGSQPQHF